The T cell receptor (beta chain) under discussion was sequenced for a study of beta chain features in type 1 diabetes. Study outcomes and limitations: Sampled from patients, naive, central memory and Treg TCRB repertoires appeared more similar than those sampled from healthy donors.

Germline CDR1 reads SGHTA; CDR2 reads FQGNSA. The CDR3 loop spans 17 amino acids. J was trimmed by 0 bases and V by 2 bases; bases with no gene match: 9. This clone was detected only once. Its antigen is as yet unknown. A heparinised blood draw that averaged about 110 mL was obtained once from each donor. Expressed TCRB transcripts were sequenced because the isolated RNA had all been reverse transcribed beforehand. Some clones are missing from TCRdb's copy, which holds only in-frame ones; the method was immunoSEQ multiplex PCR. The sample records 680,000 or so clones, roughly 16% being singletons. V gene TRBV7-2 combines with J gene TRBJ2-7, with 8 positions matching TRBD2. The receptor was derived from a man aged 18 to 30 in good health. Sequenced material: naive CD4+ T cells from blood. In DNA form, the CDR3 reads TGTGCCAGCAGCTTAATGTTAGCGGGAAGCCACTCCTACGAGCAGTACTTC. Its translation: CASSLMLAGSHSYEQYF.